These T cell receptor beta chains were read from a single sample in a study of cytotoxic CD8 clonotypes in ibrutinib-treated CLL. Sequencing used immunoSEQ multiplex PCR; TCRdb keeps in-frame clones, though not all of them. The table records over 250,000 clones, less than 85% of them present only once. The material was PBMCs, obtained at disease progression, from a patient treated with ibrutinib. The receptors originated from a human donor with chronic lymphocytic leukemia. Both conserved end residues are part of each CDR3. Fields, in order: D gene, clone size, V gene, J gene, CDR3 protein. D genes are given only for firm matches. Clone sizes are given selectively: once, few, many, or a class where the clone is expanded.

>NA|NA|TRBV29-1|TRBJ1-1
CSVVGNRNTEAFF
>NA|NA|TRBV27|TRBJ2-7
CASSLLGGSSYEQYF
>NA|NA|TRBV19|TRBJ2-7
CASSMRDTGWYEQYF
>NA|NA|TRBV11-2|TRBJ2-7
CASSGYRSYEQYF
>TRBD2|few|TRBV6-5|TRBJ2-2
CASSYRTSALTGELFF
>NA|NA|TRBV7-9|TRBJ2-3
CASSPPFTDTQYF
>TRBD1|NA|TRBV19|TRBJ2-3
CASSIQGAMDTQYF
>TRBD1|few|TRBV9|TRBJ2-1
CASSARQGEQFF
>NA|NA|TRBV7-2|TRBJ2-2
CASRRHIAETAGELFF
>NA|NA|TRBV14|TRBJ1-2
CASSQTGRGYTF
>NA|once|TRBV13|TRBJ1-6
CASSSASGSSPLHF
>NA|NA|TRBV7-9|TRBJ2-7
CASSPLAYTYEQYF
>TRBD1|NA|TRBV5-1|TRBJ1-2
CASSLVEGQGIYGYTF
>TRBD2|NA|TRBV19|TRBJ2-3
CASSIQLAGGDTQYF
>TRBD2|once|TRBV27|TRBJ2-3
CASSLFGTSGATDTQYF
>TRBD1|NA|TRBV19|TRBJ2-7
CASRNPGQSEQYF
>NA|once|TRBV5-6|TRBJ2-6
CASSLVSGTGANVLTF
>NA|NA|TRBV13|TRBJ2-7
CASSQENYEQYF
>TRBD1|NA|TRBV29-1|TRBJ2-7
CSVQTLQGAYEQYF
>TRBD2|NA|TRBV5-4|TRBJ2-2
CASSPSGRVTGELFF
>NA|NA|TRBV11-1|TRBJ2-7
CASSLGRGYEQYF
>TRBD2|NA|TRBV10-1|TRBJ2-4
CASSERPGTAREGCLAKNIQYF
>NA|NA|TRBV29-1|TRBJ2-2
CSVSGSDGINTGELFF
>TRBD2|NA|TRBV18|TRBJ2-2
CASSQTSGTFSHTGELFF
>TRBD2|NA|TRBV16|TRBJ2-7
CASSPGLPRYEQYF
>TRBD1|NA|TRBV6-5|TRBJ1-1
CASSWDREMNTEAFF
>TRBD1|few|TRBV18|TRBJ1-2
CASSPQGELGYTF
>NA|NA|TRBV6-6|TRBJ1-1
CASSLRGNTEAFF
>NA|few|TRBV19|TRBJ1-3
CASSTRGAGNTIYF
>TRBD1|few|TRBV19|TRBJ1-2
CASSIPSRQGNYGYTF
>NA|NA|TRBV6-5|TRBJ2-7
CASSSSRTPTGQQYF
>NA|many|TRBV14|TRBJ1-2
CASSPLGHQNYGYTF
>TRBD1|NA|TRBV19|TRBJ1-5
CASSKLEWTGNQPQHF
>TRBD2|few|TRBV7-3|TRBJ2-7
CASSLIGGEPTYEQYF
>NA|NA|TRBV6-1|TRBJ2-2
CASSVLGNTGELFF
>TRBD2|NA|TRBV7-9|TRBJ2-5
CASSPRAGGMETQYF
>NA|NA|TRBV15|TRBJ2-5
CATRVQGIQETQYF
>TRBD2|NA|TRBV29-1|TRBJ2-7
CSVKGLAGPYEQYF
>NA|NA|TRBV11-2|TRBJ2-7
CASSTPPGEQYF
>NA|NA|TRBV7-6|TRBJ1-1
CASSLGTSGNTEAFF
>TRBD1|NA|TRBV7-8|TRBJ2-7
CASSQGGQGVYEQYF
>NA|NA|TRBV7-9|TRBJ1-1
CASRPRGGRVNTEAFF
>NA|NA|TRBV4-3|TRBJ2-7
CASSQGGAYEQYF
>NA|NA|TRBV5-6|TRBJ2-7
CASSLWGNDEQYF
>NA|NA|TRBV4-2|TRBJ2-5
CASSQDPRDQETQYF
>TRBD2|few|TRBV9|TRBJ2-1
CASSVWLADYNEQFF
>TRBD1|NA|TRBV10-3|TRBJ2-6
CAIGRGLSSGANVLTF
>NA|NA|TRBV15|TRBJ1-5
CATSRGAGGNQPQHF
>NA|NA|TRBV19|TRBJ2-7
CASSINRYSYEQYF
>TRBD1|NA|TRBV7-8|TRBJ2-7
CASSGGQPYEQYF
>NA|once|TRBV29-1|TRBJ2-7
CSVESVGSYEQYF